This T cell receptor beta chain emerged from a study of T cell responses to AZD1222 COVID-19 vaccine. The study, taken as a whole, reports: The study sampled repertoires only after the peak T cell response. Increased Spike-specific TCR breadth and depth were observed after two AZD1222 doses. Spike-spanning, vaccine-associated CD4 TCRs were dominant at 160-218 and 743-854. Donor demographics were predominantly white British with a female majority; clonal diversity may be underestimated.

A note on this clone: Antigen unknown.

TCRdb keeps only in-frame clones here, not all; method: immunoSEQ multiplex PCR. Here the sample spans 100,000 to 150,000 clones, roughly 92% being singletons. The V end lost 9 bases, the J end lost 3 bases, and 15 bases lay between the germline ends. The CDR3 sequence is 14 residues long. The germline V gene encodes CDR1 LNHDA and CDR2 SQIVND (reference sequence). The sequence was obtained from an adult in good health. Material: peripheral blood, obtained on day 0 of AZD1222 vaccination. This chain joins TRBV19 and TRBJ2-1; D is possibly TRBD2 (6 bases). CDR3 bases: TGTGCCAGCCATCCAGCGGGCCTCTACAATGAGCAGTTCTTC. The encoded protein is CASHPAGLYNEQFF.